This TCR beta chain comes out of a study of CD8 T cells in ankylosing spondylitis. TCRdb recomputed calls from the 5' RACE reads with MiXCR, one row per CDR3 protein. Here the sample spans roughly 180,000 distinct CDR3 sequences, around a tenth being singletons. Study conclusions and caveats: Seemingly characteristic of ankylosing spondylitis blood was a TCR beta motif consisting of under 10 highly homologous variants.

Trimming cost V 0 bases and J 2 bases; bases outside gene matches: 3. The CDR3 runs to 15 residues. Germline CDR1 and CDR2: SGDLS and YYNGEE. In its sample, this clonotype was seen many times. Its antigen is unidentified. The TCR comes from a male donor with ankylosing spondylitis or in good health (not recorded which). This rearrangement joins TRBV9 to TRBJ2-7; 9 nucleotides agree with TRBD2. What was sequenced was blood, either unsorted or a sorted T cell fraction (not recorded which). In DNA, the CDR3 is TGTGCCAGCAGCGTAGCTGGCGGGGGGGCCTACGAGCAGTACTTC. As protein: CASSVAGGGAYEQYF.